These T cell receptor beta chains were read from a single sample in a study of response to subunit inactivated influenza vaccine. TCRdb re-called the RT-PCR reads through MiXCR, storing one row per CDR3 protein. Counted here are some 850,000 distinct CDR3 sequences, less than 20% occurring once; the ten biggest clones make up approximately 10%. The sequences come from PBMCs from blood, collected roughly 5 days after vaccination. These receptors were taken from a man aged 45 to 65 who received an inactivated influenza vaccine. Both conserved end residues are part of each CDR3. The order of the fields is V gene, J gene, D gene, clone size, CDR3 protein, CDR3 DNA. The D gene is left open where the match is weak. Clone size is shown for a subset of rows, as once, few, many or a class of expanded clone.

v_call: TRBV20-1; j_call: TRBJ2-3; d_call: NA; clone_size: many; cdr3_aa: CSASGRGPSTDTQYF; cdr3_nt: TGCAGTGCTAGTGGGCGGGGGCCTAGCACAGATACGCAGTATTTT
v_call: TRBV20-1; j_call: TRBJ1-6; d_call: NA; clone_size: NA; cdr3_aa: CSARLGGVSGSPLHF; cdr3_nt: TGCAGTGCGCGCCTAGGTGGGGTGTCGGGTTCACCCCTCCACTTT
v_call: TRBV20-1; j_call: TRBJ2-3; d_call: NA; clone_size: few; cdr3_aa: CSARGSGRVTDTQYF; cdr3_nt: TGCAGTGCTAGAGGATCGGGGCGGGTCACAGATACGCAGTATTTT
v_call: TRBV6-5; j_call: TRBJ2-6; d_call: NA; clone_size: NA; cdr3_aa: CASSYEGAGANVLTF; cdr3_nt: TGTGCCAGCAGTTACGAGGGCGCCGGGGCCAACGTCCTGACTTTC
v_call: TRBV9; j_call: TRBJ2-2; d_call: TRBD1; clone_size: NA; cdr3_aa: CASNRQGADTGELFF; cdr3_nt: TGTGCCAGCAACAGACAGGGGGCTGACACCGGGGAGCTGTTTTTT
v_call: TRBV11-3; j_call: TRBJ2-2; d_call: TRBD1; clone_size: NA; cdr3_aa: CASSMGQGGGELFF; cdr3_nt: TGTGCCAGCAGCATGGGACAGGGCGGCGGGGAGCTGTTTTTT
v_call: TRBV29-1; j_call: TRBJ1-4; d_call: NA; clone_size: few; cdr3_aa: CSVRRDANEKLFF; cdr3_nt: TGCAGCGTTCGGCGAGACGCTAATGAAAAACTGTTTTTT
v_call: TRBV18; j_call: TRBJ1-2; d_call: NA; clone_size: few; cdr3_aa: CASSPPGRVGGYTF; cdr3_nt: TGTGCCAGCTCACCACCCGGCAGGGTAGGTGGCTACACCTTC
v_call: TRBV4-1; j_call: TRBJ2-7; d_call: NA; clone_size: few; cdr3_aa: CASSQVSAGLQYEQYF; cdr3_nt: TGCGCCAGCAGCCAAGTATCAGCAGGCCTTCAATACGAGCAGTACTTC
v_call: TRBV12-3/TRBV12-4; j_call: TRBJ2-5; d_call: NA; clone_size: NA; cdr3_aa: CASSLEIGTQYF; cdr3_nt: TGTGCCAGCAGTTTAGAAATTGGGACCCAGTACTTC
v_call: TRBV5-1; j_call: TRBJ2-4; d_call: NA; clone_size: many; cdr3_aa: CASSPGTRGNIQYF; cdr3_nt: TGTGCCAGCAGCCCCGGGACCCGAGGGAACATTCAGTACTTC
v_call: TRBV9; j_call: TRBJ2-1; d_call: TRBD2; clone_size: NA; cdr3_aa: CASSVVEIAGGMNNEQFF; cdr3_nt: TGTGCCAGCAGCGTAGTTGAAATAGCGGGAGGAATGAACAATGAGCAGTTCTTC
v_call: TRBV24-1; j_call: TRBJ1-2; d_call: TRBD1; clone_size: NA; cdr3_aa: CATSEPGQIYGYTF; cdr3_nt: TGTGCCACCAGTGAGCCGGGACAGATCTATGGCTACACCTTC
v_call: TRBV28; j_call: TRBJ2-7; d_call: TRBD2; clone_size: few; cdr3_aa: CASRRLLAETYEQYF; cdr3_nt: TGTGCCAGCAGGAGACTACTAGCGGAGACCTACGAGCAGTACTTC
v_call: TRBV2; j_call: TRBJ2-2; d_call: NA; clone_size: NA; cdr3_aa: CASSERVLTGELFF; cdr3_nt: TGTGCCAGCAGTGAACGAGTCCTAACCGGGGAGCTGTTTTTT
v_call: TRBV7-2; j_call: TRBJ2-3; d_call: NA; clone_size: few; cdr3_aa: CASSLWGAPSTDTQYF; cdr3_nt: TGTGCCAGCAGCTTATGGGGGGCTCCGTCAACAGATACGCAGTATTTT
v_call: TRBV7-6; j_call: TRBJ1-2; d_call: TRBD1; clone_size: few; cdr3_aa: CASSFDRVGYTF; cdr3_nt: TGTGCCAGCAGCTTCGACAGGGTTGGCTACACCTTC
v_call: TRBV4-1; j_call: TRBJ1-5; d_call: NA; clone_size: NA; cdr3_aa: CASNPGLGSQPQHF; cdr3_nt: TGCGCCAGCAATCCAGGCTTGGGGTCTCAGCCCCAGCATTTT
v_call: TRBV12-3/TRBV12-4; j_call: TRBJ1-6; d_call: TRBD1; clone_size: few; cdr3_aa: CASREQGADGSPLHF; cdr3_nt: TGTGCCAGCAGGGAACAGGGGGCGGATGGTTCACCCCTCCACTTT
v_call: TRBV20-1; j_call: TRBJ2-7; d_call: TRBD1; clone_size: NA; cdr3_aa: CSAVGTADYEQYF; cdr3_nt: TGCAGTGCTGTCGGGACAGCCGACTACGAGCAGTACTTC
v_call: TRBV4-2; j_call: TRBJ1-5; d_call: NA; clone_size: NA; cdr3_aa: CASSQRKDSNQPQHF; cdr3_nt: TGTGCCAGCAGCCAACGGAAAGACAGCAATCAGCCCCAGCATTTT
v_call: TRBV14; j_call: TRBJ2-7; d_call: NA; clone_size: few; cdr3_aa: CASSQSPLSSYEQYF; cdr3_nt: TGTGCCAGCAGCCAATCCCCGTTAAGCTCCTACGAGCAGTACTTC
v_call: TRBV5-5; j_call: TRBJ2-1; d_call: TRBD1; clone_size: few; cdr3_aa: CASSLEGQGSYNEQFF; cdr3_nt: TGTGCCAGCAGCTTGGAGGGACAGGGCTCTTACAATGAGCAGTTCTTC
v_call: TRBV9; j_call: TRBJ1-5; d_call: TRBD1; clone_size: many; cdr3_aa: CASSTHNRDREGNQPQHF; cdr3_nt: TGTGCCAGCAGCACGCACAACCGGGACAGGGAGGGCAATCAGCCCCAGCATTTT
v_call: TRBV27; j_call: TRBJ2-1; d_call: TRBD2; clone_size: NA; cdr3_aa: CASSPIAGVYNEQFF; cdr3_nt: TGTGCCAGCAGTCCAATAGCGGGGGTCTACAATGAGCAGTTCTTC
v_call: TRBV5-1; j_call: TRBJ2-7; d_call: NA; clone_size: NA; cdr3_aa: CASSRTSRSYEQYF; cdr3_nt: TGCGCCAGCAGCCGGACTTCCCGCTCCTACGAGCAGTACTTC
v_call: TRBV20-1; j_call: TRBJ2-1; d_call: TRBD2; clone_size: few; cdr3_aa: CSARGPSGGVPREQFF; cdr3_nt: TGCAGTGCTAGGGGCCCTAGCGGGGGGGTTCCTAGGGAGCAGTTCTTC
v_call: TRBV20-1; j_call: TRBJ2-7; d_call: TRBD1; clone_size: few; cdr3_aa: CSALPPGQGFEQYF; cdr3_nt: TGCAGTGCCCTCCCTCCGGGACAGGGGTTTGAGCAGTACTTC
v_call: TRBV20-1; j_call: TRBJ2-2; d_call: TRBD1; clone_size: NA; cdr3_aa: CSASPGTVFPTGELFF; cdr3_nt: TGCAGTGCTTCTCCCGGGACAGTTTTTCCCACCGGGGAGCTGTTTTTT
v_call: TRBV7-9; j_call: TRBJ2-7; d_call: NA; clone_size: NA; cdr3_aa: CASSLNPPGEQYF; cdr3_nt: TGTGCCAGCAGCTTAAACCCTCCGGGCGAGCAGTACTTC
v_call: TRBV5-1; j_call: TRBJ2-1; d_call: TRBD1; clone_size: many; cdr3_aa: CASSRQGDEQFF; cdr3_nt: TGCGCCAGCAGTCGGCAGGGGGATGAGCAGTTCTTC
v_call: TRBV12-3/TRBV12-4; j_call: TRBJ2-5; d_call: NA; clone_size: few; cdr3_aa: CASSLHDSGGTQYF; cdr3_nt: TGTGCCAGCAGTTTACACGACTCAGGAGGGACCCAGTACTTC
v_call: TRBV20-1; j_call: TRBJ2-5; d_call: NA; clone_size: few; cdr3_aa: CSARGAGFETQYF; cdr3_nt: TGCAGTGCTAGAGGCGCGGGGTTTGAGACCCAGTACTTC
v_call: TRBV6-5; j_call: TRBJ2-3; d_call: NA; clone_size: NA; cdr3_aa: CASSYSQGPTDTQYF; cdr3_nt: TGTGCCAGCAGTTACTCACAGGGTCCCACAGATACGCAGTATTTT
v_call: TRBV12-3/TRBV12-4; j_call: TRBJ1-2; d_call: TRBD1; clone_size: few; cdr3_aa: CASSHRDRANYGYTF; cdr3_nt: TGTGCCAGCAGTCACCGGGACAGGGCTAACTATGGCTACACCTTC
v_call: TRBV12-2; j_call: TRBJ2-2; d_call: NA; clone_size: NA; cdr3_aa: CASRLVGTSGGAYTGELFF; cdr3_nt: TGTGCAAGTCGCTTAGTAGGGACTAGCGGGGGGGCGTACACCGGGGAGCTGTTTTTT
v_call: TRBV7-9; j_call: TRBJ2-1; d_call: NA; clone_size: few; cdr3_aa: CAVPLGTVYNEQFF; cdr3_nt: TGTGCCGTCCCCCTGGGGACTGTGTACAATGAGCAGTTCTTC
v_call: TRBV6-1; j_call: TRBJ2-3; d_call: TRBD2; clone_size: NA; cdr3_aa: CASKLAGGPSTDTQYF; cdr3_nt: TGTGCCAGCAAACTAGCGGGAGGGCCTAGCACAGATACGCAGTATTTT
v_call: TRBV20-1; j_call: TRBJ2-7; d_call: NA; clone_size: NA; cdr3_aa: CSALGPGYHEQYF; cdr3_nt: TGCAGTGCTCTGGGACCGGGGTACCACGAGCAGTACTTC
v_call: TRBV2; j_call: TRBJ2-5; d_call: NA; clone_size: NA; cdr3_aa: CASSPRARETQYF; cdr3_nt: TGTGCCAGCAGCCCCAGGGCCAGGGAGACCCAGTACTTC
v_call: TRBV28; j_call: TRBJ2-3; d_call: NA; clone_size: NA; cdr3_aa: CASSFGSGSGADTQYF; cdr3_nt: TGTGCCAGCAGTTTTGGGTCAGGGTCGGGTGCAGATACGCAGTATTTT
v_call: TRBV4-2; j_call: TRBJ2-1; d_call: TRBD2; clone_size: few; cdr3_aa: CASSQGTSGLSNEQFF; cdr3_nt: TGTGCCAGCAGCCAAGGGACTAGCGGACTATCCAATGAGCAGTTCTTC
v_call: TRBV11-2; j_call: TRBJ2-3; d_call: NA; clone_size: NA; cdr3_aa: CASSLGGVNTQYF; cdr3_nt: TGTGCCAGCAGCTTAGGCGGGGTCAATACGCAGTATTTT
v_call: TRBV11-2; j_call: TRBJ2-1; d_call: NA; clone_size: NA; cdr3_aa: CASSLVRNNEQFF; cdr3_nt: TGTGCCAGCAGCTTAGTGCGGAACAATGAGCAGTTCTTC
v_call: TRBV4-2; j_call: TRBJ2-2; d_call: TRBD2; clone_size: NA; cdr3_aa: CASSLGGSDTGELFF; cdr3_nt: TGTGCCAGCAGCCTCGGGGGGTCGGACACCGGGGAGCTGTTTTTT
v_call: TRBV6-2/TRBV6-3; j_call: TRBJ2-2; d_call: NA; clone_size: few; cdr3_aa: CASTLAPTGELFF; cdr3_nt: TGTGCCAGCACCTTAGCGCCCACCGGGGAGCTGTTTTTT
v_call: TRBV7-2; j_call: TRBJ2-2; d_call: NA; clone_size: NA; cdr3_aa: CASRLGRNTGELFF; cdr3_nt: TGTGCCAGCAGACTCGGAAGGAACACCGGGGAGCTGTTTTTT
v_call: TRBV9; j_call: TRBJ1-6; d_call: NA; clone_size: NA; cdr3_aa: CASSVDGRNSPLHF; cdr3_nt: TGTGCCAGCAGCGTAGACGGTCGGAATTCACCCCTCCACTTT
v_call: TRBV5-4; j_call: TRBJ2-1; d_call: NA; clone_size: NA; cdr3_aa: CASSLASGTSYNEQFF; cdr3_nt: TGTGCCAGCAGCTTGGCCTCCGGGACAAGCTACAATGAGCAGTTCTTC
v_call: TRBV7-2; j_call: TRBJ1-2; d_call: NA; clone_size: many; cdr3_aa: CASSLSGETDYTF; cdr3_nt: TGTGCCAGCAGCTTATCAGGCGAGACAGACTACACCTTC
v_call: TRBV29-1; j_call: TRBJ2-7; d_call: TRBD2; clone_size: NA; cdr3_aa: CSVPSGSGYEQYF; cdr3_nt: TGCAGCGTTCCTAGCGGGAGTGGGTACGAGCAGTACTTC
v_call: TRBV5-4; j_call: TRBJ1-4; d_call: NA; clone_size: NA; cdr3_aa: CASSWGNSGVEKLFF; cdr3_nt: TGTGCCAGCAGCTGGGGAAACAGCGGGGTCGAAAAACTGTTTTTT
v_call: TRBV7-2; j_call: TRBJ1-2; d_call: NA; clone_size: NA; cdr3_aa: CASSLERSRVNYGYTF; cdr3_nt: TGTGCCAGCAGCTTAGAGCGATCCAGGGTTAACTATGGCTACACCTTC
v_call: TRBV5-6; j_call: TRBJ2-3; d_call: NA; clone_size: NA; cdr3_aa: CASSPGGSGDTQYF; cdr3_nt: TGTGCCAGCAGCCCCGGTGGATCTGGGGATACGCAGTATTTT
v_call: TRBV27; j_call: TRBJ2-5; d_call: TRBD2; clone_size: many; cdr3_aa: CASSLSGTSGVTQYF; cdr3_nt: TGTGCCAGCAGTTTGTCTGGGACTAGCGGAGTGACCCAGTACTTC
v_call: TRBV15; j_call: TRBJ2-3; d_call: TRBD2; clone_size: few; cdr3_aa: CATSRDDLAGTDTQYF; cdr3_nt: TGTGCCACCAGCAGAGATGATCTAGCGGGCACAGATACGCAGTATTTT
v_call: TRBV9; j_call: TRBJ2-7; d_call: NA; clone_size: NA; cdr3_aa: CASSVGYF; cdr3_nt: TGTGCCAGCAGCGTAGGGTACTTC
v_call: TRBV12-3/TRBV12-4; j_call: TRBJ1-6; d_call: NA; clone_size: NA; cdr3_aa: CASSFETGSSPLHF; cdr3_nt: TGTGCCAGCAGTTTCGAAACAGGGAGCTCACCCCTCCACTTT
v_call: TRBV5-1; j_call: TRBJ1-2; d_call: TRBD1; clone_size: many; cdr3_aa: CASSLATGANYGYTF; cdr3_nt: TGCGCCAGCAGCTTGGCCACAGGGGCTAACTATGGCTACACCTTC